This T cell receptor beta chain was profiled in a study of Graves' ophthalmopathy and Graves' hyperthyroidism. Amplification from RNA transcripts yielded the TCR beta CDR3 regions. The authors performed first-round RT-PCR with HTBI primers and then a second-round multiplex PCR. MiXCR was run by TCRdb on the multiplex PCR reads, yielding one entry per CDR3 protein. This table has almost 400,000 distinct CDR3 sequences, 15% to 20% appearing once. The sequencing sample was made of peripheral blood. The receptor was derived from a young woman with Graves' ophthalmopathy.

The CDR3 sequence is CASSYSTPSYGYTF. CDR3 in DNA: TGTGCCAGCAGTTACTCGACTCCGAGCTATGGCTACACCTTC. This chain links TRBV6-2 or TRBV6-3 with TRBJ1-2; D uncertain. The CDR3 extends over 14 amino acids. From germline, CDR1 is MNHEY and CDR2 SVGEGT. V was shortened by 0 bases and J by 4 bases, with 9 bases between the two germline ends.